One T cell receptor (beta chain) is described in this entry. Its antigen is not yet known. The sample holds no much larger clone one base away, and base qualities are not on file. The sample is drawn from a study of blood T cell repertoires in COVID-19 (dated by TCRdb to 2018 to 2021). General notes on the study: Collaborator samples came from the United States, Italy and Spain and covered acute and convalescent phases of COVID-19. The samples were drawn from two sources: the first 160 participants of the ongoing ImmuneRACE study, and 1,000 to 1,500 subjects contributed by 6 global collaborators. The dataset comprised deeply sampled blood TCRbeta repertoires from subjects exposed to, actively infected with, or recovered from COVID-19. Nearly every sample came with metadata listing a de-identified subject ID, COVID-19 status, age in years and sex. The repertoires were made available in a free public database intended to serve as a resource for research on the immune response to SARS-CoV-2. HLA class I and class II types, where available, came from metadata supplied by the sample provider rather than from assay-based typing. The prospective study material was composed of cDNA or gDNA derived from T cells, B-cell-depleted T cells, or PBMCs. Results and caveats for the whole study, not just this receptor: The quantity of clinical and demographic metadata differed by source and by participant and was supplied without curation.

Enrolling through a virtual design, the prospective study's participants ranged in age from roughly 18 to 89 years and lived across roughly 23 United States geographic areas. In the prospective study, cohorts were assigned on the basis of participant-reported clinical history obtained from a screening survey and a study questionnaire. Exposed participants were defined as having been in contact with someone with a PCR-confirmed or clinician-diagnosed COVID-19 case within 2 weeks of study entry. Each participant in the prospective study had whole blood, serum and a nasopharyngeal or oropharyngeal swab collected by mobile phlebotomists. Participants in the prospective study had the option to provide additional blood draws and questionnaires over an approximately two-month period. Blood samples from the prospective study were shipped frozen or at room temperature prior to DNA extraction. TCRbeta CDR3 regions were amplified from genomic DNA by means of the immunoSEQ Assay, a bias-controlled multiplex PCR. The paper's processing steps were these. Within the assay, amplification of reference gene primers was used to estimate how many nucleated cells each sample contained. Sequence reads were collapsed and filtered to measure the absolute abundance of every unique TCRbeta CDR3 rearrangement. For each sample, productive Simpson clonality was calculated as the square root of Simpson's diversity index over productive rearrangements. The table was pulled from immuneACCESS by TCRdb, which kept in-frame rearrangements only. Such tables lose some clones; where checked, under half of the loss comes from unresolved V genes, and the rest has no known cause. The DNA gave D and trimming, while V, J and clone size come from that table. The sample profile shows more than 300,000 clones; about nine tenths of them were found once. The biggest ten clones account for 0.86% of the sample.

The CDR3 runs 14 residues from the cysteine to the phenylalanine. Only CDR3 DNA remains: 42 bases, in frame from the first base. From the germline V gene, CDR1 is SGDLS and CDR2 is YYNGEE. Trimming takes 0 bases from V and 1 base from J, and the germline ends sit 7 bases apart. This TCR derives from a woman in her 40s who had been exposed to COVID-19. The chain was built from TRBV9 and TRBJ1-1; a confident D gene designation cannot be given. Sequencing was carried out using PBMCs or T cells enriched from blood (not recorded which). The CDR3 in this case is CASSVGWRNTEAFF. The DNA reads as follows: TGTGCCAGCAGCGTAGGCTGGAGGAACACTGAAGCTTTCTTT.